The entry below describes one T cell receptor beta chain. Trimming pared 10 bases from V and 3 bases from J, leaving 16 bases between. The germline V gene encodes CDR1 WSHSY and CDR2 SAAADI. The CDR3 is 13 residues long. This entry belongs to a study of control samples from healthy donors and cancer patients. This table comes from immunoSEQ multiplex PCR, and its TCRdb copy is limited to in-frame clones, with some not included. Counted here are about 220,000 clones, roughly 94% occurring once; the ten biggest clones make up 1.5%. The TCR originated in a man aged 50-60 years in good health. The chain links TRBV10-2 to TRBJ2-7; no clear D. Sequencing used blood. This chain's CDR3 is CATAGHPNYEQYF. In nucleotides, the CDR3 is TGCGCCACGGCCGGGCACCCAAACTACGAGCAGTACTTC.